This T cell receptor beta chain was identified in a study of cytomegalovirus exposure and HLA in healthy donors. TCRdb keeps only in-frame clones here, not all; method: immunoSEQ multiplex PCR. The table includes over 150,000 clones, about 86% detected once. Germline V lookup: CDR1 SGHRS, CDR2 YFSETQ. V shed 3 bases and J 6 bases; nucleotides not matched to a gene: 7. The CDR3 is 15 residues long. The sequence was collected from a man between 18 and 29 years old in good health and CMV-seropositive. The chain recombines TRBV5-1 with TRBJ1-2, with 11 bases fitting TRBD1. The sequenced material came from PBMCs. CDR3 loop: CASSSADRGPDGYTF. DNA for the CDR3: TGCGCCAGCAGCTCCGCGGACAGGGGGCCGGATGGCTACACCTTC.